These T cell receptor beta chains were read from a single sample in a study of blood T cells in healthy people across ages. In TCRdb, the 5' RACE reads were re-called with MiXCR into one record per CDR3 protein. The repertoire holds around 1.7 million distinct CDR3 sequences, about 28% seen once, with less than 9.5% in the top ten. The sequenced material came from blood. The receptors stem from a woman in her 30s in good health. Each CDR3 is given with its conserved first and last residue. Each record gives: V gene, D gene, clone size, J gene, CDR3 DNA, CDR3 protein. D genes are given only for firm matches. Clone size appears in some rows only: once, few, many, or a class for an expanded clone.

v_call: TRBV2; d_call: -; clone_size: once; j_call: TRBJ1-1; cdr3_nt: TGTGCCAGCAGGGAAGATGAGAACACTGAAGCTTTCTTT; cdr3_aa: CASREDENTEAFF
v_call: TRBV7-8; d_call: -; clone_size: -; j_call: TRBJ2-7; cdr3_nt: TGTGCCAGCAGTCAGAAGCGGTTCGGTCCCCCCTACGAGCAGTACTTC; cdr3_aa: CASSQKRFGPPYEQYF
v_call: TRBV20-1; d_call: -; clone_size: -; j_call: TRBJ1-2; cdr3_nt: TGCAGTGTCTGGCGCGGCTATGGCTACACCTTC; cdr3_aa: CSVWRGYGYTF
v_call: TRBV20-1; d_call: TRBD1; clone_size: -; j_call: TRBJ1-5; cdr3_nt: TGCAGTGCTAACGGACAGGGTGTAGAAAATCAGCCCCAGCATTTT; cdr3_aa: CSANGQGVENQPQHF
v_call: TRBV5-1; d_call: TRBD1; clone_size: -; j_call: TRBJ1-2; cdr3_nt: TGCGCCAGCAGCTCTCAGGGGGTTCGTGACTATAGCTACACCTTC; cdr3_aa: CASSSQGVRDYSYTF
v_call: TRBV20-1; d_call: TRBD2; clone_size: -; j_call: TRBJ2-3; cdr3_nt: TGCAGTGCTCCCACTCCGGGAGGGCCTTGGGATACGCAGTATTTT; cdr3_aa: CSAPTPGGPWDTQYF
v_call: TRBV10-3; d_call: -; clone_size: -; j_call: TRBJ1-1; cdr3_nt: TGTGCCATCAAGGACCTGAAAAACGGCACTGAAGCTTTCTTT; cdr3_aa: CAIKDLKNGTEAFF
v_call: TRBV12-3/TRBV12-4; d_call: -; clone_size: -; j_call: TRBJ1-2; cdr3_nt: TGTGCCAGCAGTGCAAGGGGAGGTCACATCTATGGCTACACCTTC; cdr3_aa: CASSARGGHIYGYTF
v_call: TRBV7-2; d_call: -; clone_size: few; j_call: TRBJ2-3; cdr3_nt: TGTGCCAGCAGCTTACCGGCCAGCCCGAGCACAGATACGCAGTATTTT; cdr3_aa: CASSLPASPSTDTQYF
v_call: TRBV4-1; d_call: -; clone_size: -; j_call: TRBJ2-5; cdr3_nt: TGCGCCAGCAGCCAAGTTGGGCCCCTTGAGGGAGAGACCCAGTACTTC; cdr3_aa: CASSQVGPLEGETQYF
v_call: TRBV7-2; d_call: -; clone_size: -; j_call: TRBJ1-1; cdr3_nt: TGTGCCAGCAGCTTATGGTCTGGGCGCGGATCTGAAGCTTTCTTT; cdr3_aa: CASSLWSGRGSEAFF
v_call: TRBV29-1; d_call: -; clone_size: -; j_call: TRBJ1-1; cdr3_nt: TGCAGCGTTGCGGACTCGAACACTGAAGCTTTCTTT; cdr3_aa: CSVADSNTEAFF
v_call: TRBV3-1; d_call: -; clone_size: few; j_call: TRBJ1-1; cdr3_nt: TGTGCCAGCAGCCAAGGACCCCCGGGGACTGAAGCTTTCTTT; cdr3_aa: CASSQGPPGTEAFF
v_call: TRBV15; d_call: -; clone_size: many; j_call: TRBJ2-1; cdr3_nt: TGTGCCACCAGCAGTGGGAGTGAGCAGTTCTTC; cdr3_aa: CATSSGSEQFF
v_call: TRBV6-5; d_call: -; clone_size: few; j_call: TRBJ2-7; cdr3_nt: TGTGCCAGCAGCTGGTCCTTCGGGAGCCCACCGGGCGAGCAGTACTTC; cdr3_aa: CASSWSFGSPPGEQYF